The clone carrying this TCR beta chain came up once. What it binds is unknown. Data came from immunoSEQ multiplex PCR; TCRdb stores just in-frame clones and leaves some out. The sample lists 850,000 to 1,200,000 clones; more than 60% were seen once. The V gene's germline CDR1 is KGHSH and CDR2 LQKENI. This CDR3 is 16 amino acids long. Between the trimmed V and J ends, which lost 4 bases and 0 bases, there was a span of 13 bases. The record originates from a study of shared clonotypes between healthy human individuals. Study conclusions and caveats: The study generally estimated greater richness for naive than memory subsets.

This chain uses TRBV18 with TRBJ1-3; D is uncertain. The sequenced material came from memory CD4+ T cells sorted from blood. The subset denotes: CD45RA-negative fraction. This receptor was obtained from a young man in good health. CDR3 region: CASSQTYSTSGNTIYF. As DNA, the CDR3 is TGTGCCAGCTCACAGACCTACTCCACCTCTGGAAACACCATATATTTT.